This TCR beta chain emerged from a study of Ad26.COV2.S vaccination and SARS-CoV-2 variants. For the study at large: Enrollment placed the donor in the COV1001 Ad26.COV2.S trial arm. The authors gave Ad26.COV2.S intramuscularly, either once or twice 56 days apart.

The length of the CDR3 is 15 residues. J gave up 4 bases and V 5 bases, and 9 bases lay outside the gene matches. Germline V gene data show CDR1 as SGHAT and CDR2 as FQNNGV. As concerns this clone: Antigen unknown.

Study-level points and caveats: Analyses that measured TCR breadth and depth may have underestimated total T cell responses. The study found similar non-spike TCR breadth in vaccine and placebo recipients.

Treatment in this sample: 19 received Ad26.COV2.S at low or high dose, single or two shots; 5 received placebo; per-sample allocation not given. Sampling happened 63 days after the first vaccine or placebo injection. Method: immunoSEQ multiplex PCR; TCRdb's copy keeps in-frame clones and lacks some. The profile covers 300,000 to 400,000 clones, with around 86% appearing a single time and about 3.4% taken by the ten largest. This TCR was recovered from a person aged 18-65 years who received the Ad26.COV2.S COVID-19 vaccine or a placebo. Sequences were derived from peripheral blood, sampled in a trial of Ad26.COV2.S vaccine versus placebo. The chain uses TRBV11-2 and TRBJ2-5; 8 bases fit TRBD2. The CDR3 here is CASSVAGGRGETQYF. Here the CDR3 DNA reads TGTGCCAGCAGCGTGGCGGGGGGCAGGGGAGAGACCCAGTACTTC.